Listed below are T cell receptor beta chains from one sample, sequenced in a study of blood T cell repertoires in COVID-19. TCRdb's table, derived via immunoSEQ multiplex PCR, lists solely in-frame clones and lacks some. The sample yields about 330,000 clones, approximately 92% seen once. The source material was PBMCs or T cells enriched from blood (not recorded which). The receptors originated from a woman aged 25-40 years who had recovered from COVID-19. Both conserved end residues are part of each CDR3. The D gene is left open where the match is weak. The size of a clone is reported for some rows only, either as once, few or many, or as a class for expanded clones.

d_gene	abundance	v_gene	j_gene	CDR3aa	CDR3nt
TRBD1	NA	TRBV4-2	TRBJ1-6	CASSQGQGNSPLHF	TGTGCCAGCAGCCAAGGACAGGGTAATTCACCCCTCCACTTT
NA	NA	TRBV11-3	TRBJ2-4	CASSSDIQYF	TGTGCCAGCAGCTCGGACATTCAGTACTTC
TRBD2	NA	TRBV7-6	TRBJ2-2	CASSPRTSGSAGELFF	TGTGCCAGCAGCCCGAGGACTAGCGGGAGTGCCGGGGAGCTGTTTTTT
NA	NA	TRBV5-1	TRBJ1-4	CASSLGQRNEKLFF	TGCGCCAGCAGCTTGGGACAACGAAATGAAAAACTGTTTTTT
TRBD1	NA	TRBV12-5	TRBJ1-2	CASGLERDSHGDGYTF	TGTGCTAGTGGTTTGGAACGGGACAGTCATGGGGATGGCTACACCTTC
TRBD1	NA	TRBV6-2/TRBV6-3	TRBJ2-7	CASSYALGQRTSYEQYF	TGTGCCAGCAGTTACGCCCTGGGACAGCGAACGAGCTACGAGCAGTACTTC
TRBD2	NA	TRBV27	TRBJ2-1	CASSGAGRYEQFF	TGTGCCAGCAGTGGGGCCGGGAGGTATGAGCAGTTCTTC
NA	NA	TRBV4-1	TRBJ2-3	CASSPNFPGAQYF	TGCGCCAGCAGCCCCAACTTCCCGGGGGCGCAGTATTTT
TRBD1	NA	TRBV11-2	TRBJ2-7	CASSNTGTEPIYEQYF	TGTGCCAGCAGCAACACCGGGACAGAGCCTATTTACGAGCAGTACTTC
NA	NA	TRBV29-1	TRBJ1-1	CSVVVPAEAFF	TGCAGCGTTGTAGTTCCCGCTGAAGCTTTCTTT
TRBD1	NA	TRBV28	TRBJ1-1	CASSPPGQGYTEAFF	TGTGCCAGCAGTCCCCCAGGACAGGGGTACACTGAAGCTTTCTTT
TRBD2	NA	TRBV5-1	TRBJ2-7	CASSWGTRGYEQYF	TGCGCCAGCAGCTGGGGGACTAGGGGTTACGAGCAGTACTTC
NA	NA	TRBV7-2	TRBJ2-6	CASSREPGANVLTF	TGTGCCAGCAGCCGGGAGCCTGGGGCCAACGTCCTGACTTTC
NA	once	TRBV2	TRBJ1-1	CASSENRVSNTEAFF	TGTGCCAGCAGTGAAAACAGGGTCTCGAACACTGAAGCTTTCTTT
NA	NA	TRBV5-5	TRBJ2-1	CASSFVAEQFF	TGTGCCAGCAGCTTCGTAGCGGAGCAGTTCTTC
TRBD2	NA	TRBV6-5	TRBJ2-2	CASSRGRAVAGELFF	TGTGCCAGCAGTCGCGGGAGGGCCGTAGCCGGGGAGCTGTTTTTT
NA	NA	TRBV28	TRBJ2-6	CASRIGASGANVLTF	TGTGCCAGCAGGATCGGAGCCTCTGGGGCCAACGTCCTGACTTTC
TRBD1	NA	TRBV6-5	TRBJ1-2	CASSTARTGVYGYTF	TGTGCCAGCAGTACCGCCAGGACAGGGGTCTATGGCTACACCTTC
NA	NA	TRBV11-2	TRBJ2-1	CASSLDHGGVEQFF	TGTGCCAGCAGCTTAGATCACGGAGGGGTCGAGCAGTTCTTC
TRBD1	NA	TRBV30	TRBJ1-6	CAWVRQGLSPLHF	TGTGCCTGGGTAAGACAGGGCTTGTCACCCCTCCACTTT
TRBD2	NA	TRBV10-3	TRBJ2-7	CAISATSGRSSYEQYF	TGTGCCATCAGTGCGACTAGCGGGAGGAGCTCCTACGAGCAGTACTTC
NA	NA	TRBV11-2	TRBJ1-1	CASTGNRAVTEAFF	TGTGCCAGCACCGGGAACAGGGCCGTCACTGAAGCTTTCTTT
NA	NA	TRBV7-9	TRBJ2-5	CASSFLQGGETQYF	TGTGCCAGCAGCTTTTTACAGGGCGGGGAGACCCAGTACTTC
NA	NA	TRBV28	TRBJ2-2	CASYTGQGTGELFF	TGTGCCAGCTATACGGGTCAAGGCACCGGGGAGCTGTTTTTT